This paragraph reports one TCR beta chain. Its antigen is unidentified. The record originates from a study of cytomegalovirus exposure and HLA in healthy donors. Study at large: The 120 validation repertoires and the roughly 690 first-cohort repertoires shared a platform, a later analysis reported.

Study-wide results and caveats: The tendency of first-cohort TCR clusters to co-occur in the 100 to 150 validation repertoires was identified by a subsequent analysis. Cytomegalovirus status was reportedly diagnosed by the classifier with high specificity and sensitivity.

V was pared by 0 bases and J by 4 bases, with 11 bases between. Germline CDR1 reads SGHTA; CDR2 reads FQGNSA. The CDR3 loop spans 15 amino acids. The assay was immunoSEQ multiplex PCR, and TCRdb's table has in-frame clones only and misses some. The sample yields approximately 110,000 clones, around nine tenths seen once. Separation from the roughly 670-subject first cohort characterized the approximately 130-subject validation cohort, to which the donors belonged. The receptor was isolated from a young woman in good health and CMV-seronegative. The sequenced sample consisted of PBMCs. The chain is built from TRBV7-2 and TRBJ2-3, with D possibly matching TRBD1 (5 bases). The chain's CDR3 is CASSLAAGWSDTQYF. The CDR3 region has the DNA TGTGCCAGCAGCTTAGCGGCAGGGTGGTCAGATACGCAGTATTTT. The entire variable domain, with the rest obtained from reference TRBV7-2 and TRBJ2-3, is as follows: GAGVSQSPSNKVTEKGKDVELRCDPISGHTALYWYRQSLGQGLEFLIYFQGNSAPDKSGLPSDRFSAERTGGSVSTLTIQRTQQEDSAVYLCASSLAAGWSDTQYFGPGTRLTVL.